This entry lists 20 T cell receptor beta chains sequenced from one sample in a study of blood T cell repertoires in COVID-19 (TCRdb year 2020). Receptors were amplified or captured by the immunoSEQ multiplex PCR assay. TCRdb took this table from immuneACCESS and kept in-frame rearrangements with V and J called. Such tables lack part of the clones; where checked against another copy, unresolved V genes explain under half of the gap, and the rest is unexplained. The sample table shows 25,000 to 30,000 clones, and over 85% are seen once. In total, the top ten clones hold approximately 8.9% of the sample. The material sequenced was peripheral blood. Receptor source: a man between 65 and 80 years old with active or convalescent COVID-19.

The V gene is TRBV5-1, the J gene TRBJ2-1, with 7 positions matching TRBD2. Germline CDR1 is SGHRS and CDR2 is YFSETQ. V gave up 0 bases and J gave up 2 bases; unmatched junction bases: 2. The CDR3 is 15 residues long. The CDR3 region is CASSLEAGTYNEQFF. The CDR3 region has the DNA TGCGCCAGCAGCTTGGAAGCGGGAACCTACAATGAGCAGTTCTTC.

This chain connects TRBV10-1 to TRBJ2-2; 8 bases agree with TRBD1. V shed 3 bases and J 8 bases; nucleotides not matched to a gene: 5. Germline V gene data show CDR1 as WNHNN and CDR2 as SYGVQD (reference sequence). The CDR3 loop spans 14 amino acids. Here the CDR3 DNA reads TGCGCCAGCAGTGACGGACAGGGAAGAGGGGAGCTGTTTTTT. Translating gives CASSDGQGRGELFF.

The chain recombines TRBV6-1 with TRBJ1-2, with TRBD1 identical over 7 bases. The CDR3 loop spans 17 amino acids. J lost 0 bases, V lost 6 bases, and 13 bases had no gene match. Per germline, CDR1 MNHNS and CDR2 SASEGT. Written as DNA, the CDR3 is TGTGCCAGCAGCGAATCAGGGGGGTTGACATCTAACTATGGCTACACCTTC. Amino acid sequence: CASSESGGLTSNYGYTF.

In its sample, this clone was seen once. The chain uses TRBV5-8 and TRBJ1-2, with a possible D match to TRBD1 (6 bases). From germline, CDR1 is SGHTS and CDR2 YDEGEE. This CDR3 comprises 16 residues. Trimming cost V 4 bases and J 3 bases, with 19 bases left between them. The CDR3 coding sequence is TGTGCCAGCAGCACACAGGGAGAAGGAATGGACTATGGCTACACCTTC. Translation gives CASSTQGEGMDYGYTF.

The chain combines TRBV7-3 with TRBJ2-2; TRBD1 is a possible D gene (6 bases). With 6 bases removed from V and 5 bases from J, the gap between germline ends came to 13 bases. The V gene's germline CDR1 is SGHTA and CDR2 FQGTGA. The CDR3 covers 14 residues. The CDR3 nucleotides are TGTGCCAGCAGTTCACAGGGAGTAACCGGGGAGCTGTTTTTT. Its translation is CASSSQGVTGELFF.

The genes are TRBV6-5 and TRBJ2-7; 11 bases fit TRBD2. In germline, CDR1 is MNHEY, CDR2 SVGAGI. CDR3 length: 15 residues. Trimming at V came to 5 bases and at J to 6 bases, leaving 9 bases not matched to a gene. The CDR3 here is CASSIDGTSGSEQYF. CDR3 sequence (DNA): TGTGCCAGCAGTATCGATGGGACTAGCGGTAGCGAGCAGTACTTC.

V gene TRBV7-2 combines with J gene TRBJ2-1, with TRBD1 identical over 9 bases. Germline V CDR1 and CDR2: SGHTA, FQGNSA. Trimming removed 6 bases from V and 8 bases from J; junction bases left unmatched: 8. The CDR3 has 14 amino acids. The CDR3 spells CASRHGQGIDEQFF. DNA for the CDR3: TGTGCCAGCAGACACGGACAGGGGATAGATGAGCAGTTCTTC. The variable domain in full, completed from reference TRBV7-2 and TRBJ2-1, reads GAGVSQSPSNKVTEKGKDVELRCDPISGHTALYWYRQSLGQGLEFLIYFQGNSAPDKSGLPSDRFSAERTGGSVSTLTIQRTQQEDSAVYLCASRHGQGIDEQFFGPGTRLTVL.

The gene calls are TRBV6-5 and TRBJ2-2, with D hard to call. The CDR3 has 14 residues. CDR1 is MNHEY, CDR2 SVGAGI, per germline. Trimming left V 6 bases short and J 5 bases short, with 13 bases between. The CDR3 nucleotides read TGTGCCAGCAGCCACCAGTCGATGACCGGGGAGCTGTTTTTT. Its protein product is CASSHQSMTGELFF.

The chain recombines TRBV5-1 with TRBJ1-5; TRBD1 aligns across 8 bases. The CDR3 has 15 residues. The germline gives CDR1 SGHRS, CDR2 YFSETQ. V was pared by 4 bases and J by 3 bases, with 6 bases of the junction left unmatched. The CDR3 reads CASSAGTGSNQPQHF. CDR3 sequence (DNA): TGCGCCAGCAGCGCGGGGACAGGTTCCAATCAGCCCCAGCATTTT.

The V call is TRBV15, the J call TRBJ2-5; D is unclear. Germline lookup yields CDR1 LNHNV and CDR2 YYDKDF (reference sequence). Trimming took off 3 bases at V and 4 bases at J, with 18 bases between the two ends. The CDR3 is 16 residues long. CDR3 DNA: TGTGCCACCAGCAGTATCTACAGTAGATCTGGAGAGACCCAGTACTTC. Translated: CATSSIYSRSGETQYF.

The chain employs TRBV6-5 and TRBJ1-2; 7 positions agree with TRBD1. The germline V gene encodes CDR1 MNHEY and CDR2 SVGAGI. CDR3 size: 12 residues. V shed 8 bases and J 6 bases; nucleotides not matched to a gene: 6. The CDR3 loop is CASRQDRHGYTF. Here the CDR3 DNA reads TGTGCCAGCCGACAGGACAGGCATGGCTACACCTTC.

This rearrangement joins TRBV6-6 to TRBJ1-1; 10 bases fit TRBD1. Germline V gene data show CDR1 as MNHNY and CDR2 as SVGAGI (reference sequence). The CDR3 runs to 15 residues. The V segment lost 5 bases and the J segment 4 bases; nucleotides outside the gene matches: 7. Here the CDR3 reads CASSPIRTGGTEAFF. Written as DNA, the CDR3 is TGTGCCAGCAGTCCGATTCGGACAGGGGGCACTGAAGCTTTCTTT.

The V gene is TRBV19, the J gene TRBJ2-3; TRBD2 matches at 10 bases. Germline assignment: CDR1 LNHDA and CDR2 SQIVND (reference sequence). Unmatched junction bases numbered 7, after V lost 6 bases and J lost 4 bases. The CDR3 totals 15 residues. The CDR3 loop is CASRRAGGPADTQYF. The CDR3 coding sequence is TGTGCCAGTAGGCGAGCGGGGGGGCCAGCAGATACGCAGTATTTT.

The chain's CDR3 is CASGQGHVYGYTF. The CDR3 DNA sequence: TGTGCCAGCGGACAGGGCCATGTCTATGGCTACACCTTC. The V and J genes are TRBV12-3 or TRBV12-4 and TRBJ1-2; 8 nucleotides align to TRBD1. CDR3 length: 13 residues. V trimming: 8 bases; J trimming: 4 bases; junction bases outside the gene matches: 6.

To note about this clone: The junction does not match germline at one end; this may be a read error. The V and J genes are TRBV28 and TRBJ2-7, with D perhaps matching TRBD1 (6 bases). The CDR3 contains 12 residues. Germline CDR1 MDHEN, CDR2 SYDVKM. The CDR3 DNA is TGTGCCAGCAGCGTCCTAACAGGGCACCGCACCTTC. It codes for CASSVLTGHRTF. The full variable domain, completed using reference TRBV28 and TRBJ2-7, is DVKVTQSSRYLVKRTGEKVFLECVQDMDHENMFWYRQDPGLGLRLIYFSYDVKMKEKGDIPEGYSVSREKKERFSLILESASTNQTSMYLCASSVLTGHRTFGPGTRLTVT.

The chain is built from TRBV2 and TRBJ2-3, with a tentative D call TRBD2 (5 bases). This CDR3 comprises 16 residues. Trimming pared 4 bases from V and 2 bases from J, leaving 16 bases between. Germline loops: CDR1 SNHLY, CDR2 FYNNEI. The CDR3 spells CASSGGSVRVTDTQYF. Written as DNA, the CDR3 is TGTGCCAGCAGTGGGGGTAGCGTTAGGGTCACAGATACGCAGTATTTT.

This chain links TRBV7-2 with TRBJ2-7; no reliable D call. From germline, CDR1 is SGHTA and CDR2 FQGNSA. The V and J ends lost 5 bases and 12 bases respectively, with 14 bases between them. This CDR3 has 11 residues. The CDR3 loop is CASSDRPSLYF. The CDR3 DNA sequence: TGTGCCAGCAGCGACCGGCCTAGTCTGTACTTC.

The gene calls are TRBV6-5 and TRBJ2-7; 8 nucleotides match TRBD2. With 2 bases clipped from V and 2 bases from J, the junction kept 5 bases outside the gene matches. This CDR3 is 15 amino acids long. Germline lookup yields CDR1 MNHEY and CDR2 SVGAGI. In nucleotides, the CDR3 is TGTGCCAGCAGTTACCACGGGACTAGTGCCTACGAGCAGTACTTC. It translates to CASSYHGTSAYEQYF.

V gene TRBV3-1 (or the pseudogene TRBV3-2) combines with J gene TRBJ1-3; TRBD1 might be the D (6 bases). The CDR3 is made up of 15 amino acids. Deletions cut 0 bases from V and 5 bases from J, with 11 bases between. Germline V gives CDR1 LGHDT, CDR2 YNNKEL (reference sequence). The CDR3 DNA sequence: TGTGCCAGCAGCCAAGATGCGGGGGCGAGAAACACCATATATTTT. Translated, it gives CASSQDAGARNTIYF.

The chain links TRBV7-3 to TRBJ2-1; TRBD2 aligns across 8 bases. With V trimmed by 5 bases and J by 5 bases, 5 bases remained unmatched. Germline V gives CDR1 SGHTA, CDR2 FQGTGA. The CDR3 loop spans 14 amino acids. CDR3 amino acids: CASSARGGNNEQFF. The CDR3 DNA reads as TGTGCCAGCAGCGCCCGGGGGGGAAACAATGAGCAGTTCTTC.